This TCR beta chain was sequenced during a study of blood T cells in healthy people across ages. The study, taken as a whole, reports: Per million T cells, TCR beta diversity dropped about linearly as age rose.

A remark on this clonotype: Its antigen is not identified.

A second PCR of roughly 7 to 11 cycles used a sample-barcoded 5' primer and a J-beta primer mix. TCRdb fed the 5' RACE reads into MiXCR, producing one record per CDR3 protein. The data contain 750,000 to 950,000 distinct CDR3 sequences, under 30% of them singletons. This CDR3 is built from 13 residues. V was clipped by 3 bases and J by 7 bases, with 10 bases between them. Germline CDR1 reads SEHNR; CDR2 reads FQNEAQ (reference sequence). The same sample was also studied in work on T cells of mothers and their children. That paper adds: The shaping of TCR recombination output by thymic selection is similar in related and unrelated pairs.

The chain has TRBV7-9 and TRBJ2-1; no firm D call. Material for sequencing was blood. The TCR originated in a boy aged 5 to 17 in good health. The CDR3 DNA reads as TGTGCCAGCAGCTTGGAGATTAGAAATGAGCAGTTCTTC. Encoded protein: CASSLEIRNEQFF.